This paragraph covers one T cell receptor (beta chain) sequence. Antigen unknown. These data are taken from a study of monozygotic twins with inflammatory bowel disease. Study observations and caveats: IBD patients showed reduced TCRbeta diversity (inverse Simpson) versus healthy co-twins.

TCRdb re-called the 5' RACE reads; every CDR3 protein appears as one record, without DNA. The table counts some 100,000 distinct CDR3 sequences; around 12% lies in the top ten. CDR1 is DFQATT, CDR2 SNEGSKA, per germline (reference sequence). This CDR3 spans 12 amino acids. This TCR came from a human donor with ulcerative colitis or Crohn's disease, or a healthy co-twin of an affected twin (not recorded which). Sequencing used blood. The chain employs TRBV20-1 and TRBJ1-1; TCRdb proposes TRBD1, but this gene call is untestable without DNA. The CDR3: CSARGVGTEAFF.